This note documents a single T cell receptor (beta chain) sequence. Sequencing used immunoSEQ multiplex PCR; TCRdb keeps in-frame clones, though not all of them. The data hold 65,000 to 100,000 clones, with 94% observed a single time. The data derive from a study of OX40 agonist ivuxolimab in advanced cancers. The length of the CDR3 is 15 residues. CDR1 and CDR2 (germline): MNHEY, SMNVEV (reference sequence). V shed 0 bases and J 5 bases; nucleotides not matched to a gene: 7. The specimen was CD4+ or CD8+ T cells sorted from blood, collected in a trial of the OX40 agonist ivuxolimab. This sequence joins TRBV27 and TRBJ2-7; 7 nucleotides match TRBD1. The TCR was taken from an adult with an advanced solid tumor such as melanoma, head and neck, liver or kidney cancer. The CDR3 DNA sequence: TGTGCCAGCAGTTTATCGAAGGGGGCGGGCAACGAGCAGTACTTC. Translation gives CASSLSKGAGNEQYF.